The present T cell receptor (beta chain) was sequenced within a study of blood T cell repertoires in COVID-19 (dated by TCRdb to the early 2020s). With respect to the entire study: Collaborator samples came from the United States, Italy and Spain and covered acute and convalescent phases of COVID-19. The prospective study material was composed of cDNA or gDNA derived from T cells, B-cell-depleted T cells, or PBMCs. The dataset comprised deeply sampled blood TCRbeta repertoires from subjects exposed to, actively infected with, or recovered from COVID-19. The samples were drawn from two sources: the first 160 participants of the ongoing ImmuneRACE study, and 1,200 or so subjects contributed by 6 global collaborators. HLA class I and class II types, where available, came from metadata supplied by the sample provider rather than from assay-based typing. Sample metadata almost always included a de-identified subject ID, COVID-19 status, age in years and sex. The repertoires were released in a freely available public database meant as a resource for research on the immune response to SARS-CoV-2. Beyond this particular receptor, the publication reports: Clinical and demographic metadata were provided uncurated, with the amount varying by source and participant.

The immunoSEQ Assay, a bias-controlled multiplex PCR, was used to amplify TCRbeta CDR3 regions from genomic DNA. Regarding the original processing steps: The number of nucleated cells in each sample was estimated from the amplification of reference gene primers within the assay. Sequence reads were collapsed and filtered to measure the absolute abundance of every unique TCRbeta CDR3 rearrangement. For each sample, productive Simpson clonality was calculated as the square root of Simpson's diversity index over productive rearrangements. This immuneACCESS table, as held by TCRdb, lists in-frame sequences with V and J called but not all clones. Of the missing ones, under half trace to an unresolved V gene in checked studies; the others have no known cause. The V and J calls and clone size are taken from that table; D and trimming were inferred from the DNA. This sample comprises hundreds of thousands of clones, roughly 89% of them detected only once. Roughly 3.3% of the sample is taken by the ten largest.

Worth noting for this clone: Its antigen remains undetermined. Per-base quality was not reported, and no clone a single base away is much larger than it.

A second Seattle source provided samples from volunteer blood donors who had recovered from COVID-19. The collaborating institutions used their own protocols to collect whole blood in K2EDTA tubes. Collaborator samples were shipped for TCRbeta analysis as frozen whole blood, isolated PBMCs, or DNA extracted from either sample type. Unmatched junction bases come to 12, with V trimmed by 0 bases and J by 10 bases. From a lookup of the germline V gene, CDR1 and CDR2 are LGHNA and YSLEER. The CDR3, cysteine through phenylalanine, is 17 amino acids long. The only DNA kept is the CDR3, 51 bases in frame from the first base.

This TCR came from a woman aged 18-30 years who had recovered from COVID-19. This sequence uses TRBV4-3 and TRBJ2-1; 10 bases in between match TRBD2. The sequenced sample was peripheral blood. Here is the DNA: TGCGCCAGCAGCCAAGACGGGGCTAGCGGGAGAGTCTGGGAGCAGTTCTTC. It is translated as CASSQDGASGRVWEQFF.